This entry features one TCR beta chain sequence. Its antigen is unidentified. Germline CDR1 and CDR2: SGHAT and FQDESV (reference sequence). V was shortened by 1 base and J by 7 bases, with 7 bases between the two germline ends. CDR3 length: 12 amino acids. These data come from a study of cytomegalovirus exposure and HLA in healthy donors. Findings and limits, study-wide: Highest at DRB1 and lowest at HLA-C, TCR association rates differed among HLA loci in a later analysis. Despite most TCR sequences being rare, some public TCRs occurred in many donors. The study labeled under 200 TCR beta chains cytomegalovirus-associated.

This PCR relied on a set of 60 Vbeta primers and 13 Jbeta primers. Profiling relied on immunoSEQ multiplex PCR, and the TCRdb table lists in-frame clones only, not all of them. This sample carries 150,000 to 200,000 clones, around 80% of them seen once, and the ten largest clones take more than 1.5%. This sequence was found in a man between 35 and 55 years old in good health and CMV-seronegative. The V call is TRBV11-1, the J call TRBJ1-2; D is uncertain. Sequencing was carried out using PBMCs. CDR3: CASSLDRSGYTF. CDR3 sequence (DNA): TGTGCCAGCAGCTTAGATAGGAGTGGCTACACCTTC.